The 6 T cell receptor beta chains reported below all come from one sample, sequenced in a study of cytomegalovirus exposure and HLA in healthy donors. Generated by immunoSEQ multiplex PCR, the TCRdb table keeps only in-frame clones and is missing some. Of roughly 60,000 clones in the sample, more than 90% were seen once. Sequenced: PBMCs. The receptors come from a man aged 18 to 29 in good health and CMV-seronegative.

The chain's CDR3 is CASSHRDRGYNEQFF. The CDR3 bases are TGTGCCAGCAGCCACCGGGACAGGGGCTACAATGAGCAGTTCTTC. This chain connects TRBV7-2 to TRBJ2-1; 10 bases fit TRBD1. Per germline, CDR1 SGHTA and CDR2 FQGNSA. The CDR3 runs 15 residues. The ends lost 5 bases at V and 3 bases at J; junction bases unmatched: 4.

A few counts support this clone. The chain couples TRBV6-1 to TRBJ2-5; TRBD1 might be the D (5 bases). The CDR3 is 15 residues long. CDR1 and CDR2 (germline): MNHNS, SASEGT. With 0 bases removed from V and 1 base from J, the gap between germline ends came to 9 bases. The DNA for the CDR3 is TGTGCCAGCAGTGAAGCAACAGGCGGCCAAGAGACCCAGTACTTC. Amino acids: CASSEATGGQETQYF.

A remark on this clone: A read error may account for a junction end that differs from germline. The CDR3 nucleotides are TGTGCCAGCAGCCCCGGGACAGGGGGAGAGACCCAGCACTTC. As protein: CASSPGTGGETQHF. The V and J genes are TRBV6-1 and TRBJ2-5, with 11 bases lining up with TRBD1. The CDR3 runs to 14 residues. Germline values: CDR1 MNHNS, CDR2 SASEGT.

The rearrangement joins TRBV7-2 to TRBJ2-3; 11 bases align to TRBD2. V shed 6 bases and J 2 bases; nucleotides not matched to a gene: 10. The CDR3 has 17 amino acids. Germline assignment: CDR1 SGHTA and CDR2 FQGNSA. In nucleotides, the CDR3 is TGTGCCAGCAGTTACTCGGTAGCGGGAGGGTTCACAGATACGCAGTATTTT. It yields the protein CASSYSVAGGFTDTQYF.

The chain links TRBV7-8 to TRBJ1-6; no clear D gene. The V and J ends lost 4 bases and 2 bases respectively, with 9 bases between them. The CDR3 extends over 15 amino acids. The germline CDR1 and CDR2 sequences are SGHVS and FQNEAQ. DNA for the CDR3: TGTGCCAGCAGCTCCAAACAGACCTATAATTCACCCCTCCACTTT. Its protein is CASSSKQTYNSPLHF.

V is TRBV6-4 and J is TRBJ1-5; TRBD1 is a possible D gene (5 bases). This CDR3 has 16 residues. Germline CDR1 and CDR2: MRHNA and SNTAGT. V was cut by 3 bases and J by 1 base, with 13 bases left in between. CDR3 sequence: CASSDSGGKSNQPQHF. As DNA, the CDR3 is TGTGCCAGCAGTGATTCGGGGGGTAAAAGCAATCAGCCCCAGCATTTT.